These 18 T cell receptor beta chains share one sample of origin, sequenced in a study of T-cell memory formation after mild COVID-19. Each CDR3 protein gets one entry after TCRdb re-called the 5' RACE reads with MiXCR. Counted here are under 300,000 distinct CDR3 sequences, roughly 17% occurring once; the ten biggest clones make up around 3.7%. The sample comprised PBMCs or a T cell subset sorted from them (not recorded which). The source is a man aged 18-30 years who had mild COVID-19 (a few samples of this study predate the infection). Cell type and time point are not known.

A few counts support this clonotype. The chain uses TRBV28 and TRBJ2-5; possibly TRBD2 for D (6 bases). Between the trimmed V and J ends, which lost 8 bases and 4 bases, there was a span of 11 bases. Germline V gene data show CDR1 as MDHEN and CDR2 as SYDVKM. The CDR3 extends over 12 amino acids. The CDR3 DNA sequence: TGTGCCAGCCGGAGGACTACAGAGACCCAGTACTTC. Protein: CASRRTTETQYF.

This clonotype was counted only a few times. This rearrangement joins TRBV5-1 to TRBJ1-4, with D unresolved. The CDR3 covers 15 residues. V dropped 3 bases and J dropped 8 bases, with 17 bases sitting between them. CDR1 and CDR2 from the germline V gene are SGHRS and YFSETQ. The DNA for the CDR3 is TGCGCCAGCAGCTCTTCCGGGCCCCTGGGGGAAAAACTGTTTTTT. It yields the protein CASSSSGPLGEKLFF.

At least ten counts were recorded for this clonotype. V usage is TRBV7-3 and J usage is TRBJ2-5; D gene unclear. The CDR3 has 11 residues. The V gene lost 5 bases and the J gene lost 5 bases, with 6 bases spanning the gap. Germline V gives CDR1 SGHTA, CDR2 FQGTGA. CDR3 sequence: CASSTGETQYF. Here the CDR3 DNA reads TGTGCCAGCAGCACCGGGGAGACCCAGTACTTC.

The J gene is TRBJ1-1, the V gene TRBV2, with 7 bases matching TRBD1. J was trimmed by 1 base and V by 5 bases; bases with no gene match: 7. This CDR3 has 15 residues. Germline CDR1 is SNHLY and CDR2 is FYNNEI. CDR3 sequence reads: CASSSESGGNTEAFF. The CDR3 DNA follows: TGTGCCAGCAGTTCCGAGTCAGGGGGGAACACTGAAGCTTTCTTT.

The chain couples TRBV7-2 to TRBJ2-3, with TRBD2 as a possible D gene (6 bases). V was clipped by 2 bases and J by 5 bases, with 17 bases between them. The germline gives CDR1 SGHTA, CDR2 FQGNSA. CDR3 length: 16 amino acids. The CDR3 spells CASSLFGGAGGDTQYF. The CDR3 DNA reads TGTGCCAGCAGCTTATTTGGAGGGGCTGGGGGAGATACGCAGTATTTT.

The CDR3 region has the DNA TGTGCCAGCAGCGGACCGATGACAGGGCTCGACTACGAGCAGTACGTC. Protein sequence: CASSGPMTGLDYEQYV. The chain joins TRBV5-5 to TRBJ2-7, with 7 bases matching TRBD1. The CDR3 consists of 16 residues. The V and J ends lost 4 bases and 3 bases, in that order; junction bases with no gene match: 13. The germline V gene has CDR1 SGHKS and CDR2 YYEKEE (reference sequence).

The sample holds many counts of this clonotype. The genes are TRBV11-2 and TRBJ2-7, with 7 bases identical to TRBD1. The CDR3 is 15 residues long. The trim removed 3 bases at V and 2 bases at J, leaving 7 bases unmatched. Germline CDR1 reads SGHAT; CDR2 reads FQNNGV. This CDR3 is CASSFDYRGPYEQYF. CDR3 in DNA: TGTGCCAGCAGCTTCGATTACAGGGGTCCCTACGAGCAGTACTTC.

This clonotype was counted a few times. The chain is built from TRBV5-1 and TRBJ1-3; a possible D gene is TRBD1 (5 bases). V was pared by 4 bases and J by 4 bases, with 15 bases between. Germline V gene data show CDR1 as SGHRS and CDR2 as YFSETQ. This CDR3 spans 15 amino acids. This chain's CDR3 is CASSPSQGGGNTIYF. For the CDR3, the DNA is TGCGCCAGCAGCCCATCCCAGGGAGGCGGAAACACCATATATTTT.

This clonotype was detected only a few times. CDR3 coding DNA: TGCAGTGCTATCGGGACCCCGGAGGCCCAGTACTTC. Protein sequence: CSAIGTPEAQYF. The rearrangement links TRBV20-1 to TRBJ2-5, with D perhaps given as TRBD1 or TRBD2 (5 bases each). The V end lost 4 bases, the J end lost 9 bases, and 15 bases lay between the germline ends. Germline V gene lookup returns CDR1 DFQATT and CDR2 SNEGSKA (reference sequence). There are 12 residues in the CDR3.

Only a few counts were recorded for this clonotype. The chain recombines TRBV7-8 with TRBJ1-2, with D possibly TRBD1 on 6 matching bases. The CDR3 spans 16 residues. Trimming shortened V by 3 bases and J by 1 base, and 15 bases separated the two germline ends. Germline CDR1 SGHVS, CDR2 FQNEAQ. The chain's CDR3 is CASSFGRGRFNYGYTF. The CDR3 DNA reads as TGTGCCAGCAGCTTTGGCAGGGGCCGCTTTAACTATGGCTACACCTTC. Combining the CDR3 with reference TRBV7-8 and TRBJ1-2 gives the whole variable domain GAGVSQSPRYKVAKRGQDVALRCDPISGHVSLFWYQQALGQGPEFLTYFQNEAQLDKSGLPSDRFFAERPEGSVSTLKIQRTQQEDSAVYLCASSFGRGRFNYGYTFGSGTRLTVV.

A few counts support this clonotype. J is TRBJ1-5 and V is TRBV7-8; possibly TRBD1 for D (6 bases). This CDR3 is 18 amino acids long. The germline V gene has CDR1 SGHVS and CDR2 FQNEAQ. Trimming took 4 bases from V and 1 from J, leaving 20 bases between them. The CDR3 protein is CASSSRGVGRLSNQPQHF. In nucleotides, the CDR3 is TGTGCCAGCAGCTCGAGGGGGGTGGGCAGGTTAAGCAATCAGCCCCAGCATTTT.

Here the CDR3 DNA reads TGTGCCAGCAGCTTAGGGTACGGAAACACCATATATTTT. Amino acid sequence: CASSLGYGNTIYF. The chain has TRBV7-2 and TRBJ1-3; no clear D. The germline gives CDR1 SGHTA, CDR2 FQGNSA. V gave up 1 base and J gave up 4 bases, with 5 bases separating them. The CDR3 spans 13 residues. Drawing the rest from reference TRBV7-2 and TRBJ1-3, the complete variable domain is GAGVSQSPSNKVTEKGKDVELRCDPISGHTALYWYRQSLGQGLEFLIYFQGNSAPDKSGLPSDRFSAERTGGSVSTLTIQRTQQEDSAVYLCASSLGYGNTIYFGEGSWLTVV.

The rearrangement uses TRBV27 and TRBJ2-2, with unresolved D. The CDR3 spans 16 residues. V lost 3 bases to trimming and J lost 0 bases, with 11 bases between them. In germline, CDR1 is MNHEY, CDR2 SMNVEV (reference sequence). This CDR3 reads CASSFPGRTNTGELFF. DNA for the CDR3: TGTGCCAGCAGTTTTCCTGGCCGAACGAACACCGGGGAGCTGTTTTTT.

The J gene is TRBJ1-1, the V gene TRBV7-9, with a weak D call TRBD1 (6 bases). Trimming took off 8 bases at V and 1 base at J, with 17 bases between the two ends. The CDR3 totals 15 residues. CDR1 and CDR2 from the germline V gene are SEHNR and FQNEAQ (reference sequence). The CDR3: CASAGGGQRNTEAFF. The CDR3 coding sequence is TGTGCCAGCGCCGGCGGGGGGCAGCGGAACACTGAAGCTTTCTTT. The whole variable domain, filled in from reference TRBV7-9 and TRBJ1-1, reads DTGVSQNPRHKITKRGQNVTFRCDPISEHNRLYWYRQTLGQGPEFLTYFQNEAQLEKSRLLSDRFSAERPKGSFSTLEIQRTEQGDSAMYLCASAGGGQRNTEAFFGQGTRLTVV.

V is TRBV5-4 and J is TRBJ2-1; weak D call: TRBD1 (5 bases). Trimming took off 0 bases at V and 5 bases at J, with 12 bases between the two ends. This CDR3 region has 15 residues. In germline, CDR1 is SGHNT, CDR2 YYREEE (reference sequence). The CDR3 sequence is CASSLVQRQNNEQFF. The CDR3 DNA sequence: TGTGCCAGCAGCTTGGTTCAAAGACAGAACAATGAGCAGTTCTTC.

This clonotype was recorded many times. This sequence joins TRBV7-2 and TRBJ1-4; 12 positions match TRBD1. CDR3 length: 16 residues. Germline V CDR1 and CDR2: SGHTA, FQGNSA. V shed 4 bases, J shed 8 bases, and the junction held 8 bases outside the gene matches. In DNA, the CDR3 is TGTGCCAGCAGCTCTCCGGGACAGGGGGCGCGAGAAAAACTGTTTTTT. Translating it yields CASSSPGQGAREKLFF.

The chain links TRBV11-2 to TRBJ2-3; 8 bases are shared with TRBD2. V lost 5 bases and J lost 2; bases outside the gene matches: 6. CDR1 SGHAT and CDR2 FQNNGV come from the germline V gene. The CDR3 loop spans 15 amino acids. CDR3 loop: CASSLAGFYTDTQYF. For the CDR3, the DNA is TGTGCCAGCAGCCTAGCGGGTTTTTACACAGATACGCAGTATTTT.

This clonotype has just a few counts. The V gene is TRBV5-6, the J gene TRBJ2-3, with TRBD2 matching 15 bases. Germline values: CDR1 SGHDT, CDR2 YYEEEE. The CDR3 spans 20 residues. Trimming cost V 2 bases and J 4 bases; bases outside gene matches: 14. The CDR3 DNA sequence: TGTGCCAGCAGCTTCTCTTCAGGACTAGCGGGGGGGCTCGTCGCAGATACGCAGTATTTT. This gives the protein CASSFSSGLAGGLVADTQYF.